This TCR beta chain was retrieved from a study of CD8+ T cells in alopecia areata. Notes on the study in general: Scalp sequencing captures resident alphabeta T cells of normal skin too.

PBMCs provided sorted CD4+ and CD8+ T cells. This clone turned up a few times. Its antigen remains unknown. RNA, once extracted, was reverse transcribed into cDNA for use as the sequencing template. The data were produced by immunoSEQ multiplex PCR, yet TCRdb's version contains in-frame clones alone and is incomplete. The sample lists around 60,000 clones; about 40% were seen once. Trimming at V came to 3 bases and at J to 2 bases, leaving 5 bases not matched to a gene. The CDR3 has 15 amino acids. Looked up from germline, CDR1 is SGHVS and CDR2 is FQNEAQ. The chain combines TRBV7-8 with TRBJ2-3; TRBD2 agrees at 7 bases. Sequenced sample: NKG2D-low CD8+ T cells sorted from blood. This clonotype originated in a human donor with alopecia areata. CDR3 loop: CASSLTSPHTDTQYF. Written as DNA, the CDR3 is TGTGCCAGCAGCTTGACTAGCCCCCACACAGATACGCAGTATTTT.